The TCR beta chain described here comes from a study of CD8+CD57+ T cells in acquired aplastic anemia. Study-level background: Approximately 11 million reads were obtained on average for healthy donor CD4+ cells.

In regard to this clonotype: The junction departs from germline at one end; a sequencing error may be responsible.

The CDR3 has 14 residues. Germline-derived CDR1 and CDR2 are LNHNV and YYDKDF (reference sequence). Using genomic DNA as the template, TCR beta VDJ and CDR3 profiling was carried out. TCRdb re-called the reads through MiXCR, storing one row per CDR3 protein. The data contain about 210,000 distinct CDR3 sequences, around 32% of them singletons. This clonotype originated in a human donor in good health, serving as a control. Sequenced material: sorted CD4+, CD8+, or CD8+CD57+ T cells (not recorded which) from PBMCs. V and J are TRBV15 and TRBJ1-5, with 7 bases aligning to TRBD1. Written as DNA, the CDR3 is TGTGTCACCAGCAGTTTATCAGGGGGTCAGCCCCAGCATTTT. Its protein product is CVTSSLSGGQPQHF.